A selection of T cell receptor beta chains follows, all from one sample in a study of cytomegalovirus exposure and HLA in healthy donors. The method was immunoSEQ multiplex PCR; TCRdb's version includes in-frame clones alone and lacks a portion of them. The sample has some 130,000 clones, less than 10% seen once. The specimen sequenced was PBMCs. The receptors were gathered from a man aged 45-60 years in good health and CMV-seronegative. Both conserved end residues are part of each CDR3. The D gene is left open where the match is weak. Rows give clone size only sometimes, using once, few, many, or a class for an expanded clone.

length: 13; size: NA; V: TRBV25-1; J: TRBJ2-3; D: NA; CDR3: CASLRDTTDTQYF; DNA: TGTGCCAGCTTACGGGACACCACAGATACGCAGTATTTT
length: 13; size: few; V: TRBV28; J: TRBJ2-7; D: TRBD2; CDR3: CASSSGTRSEQYF; DNA: TGTGCCAGCAGTTCCGGGACTAGGAGCGAGCAGTACTTC
length: 14; size: few; V: TRBV11-2; J: TRBJ1-6; D: NA; CDR3: CASTTTGNNSPLHF; DNA: TGTGCCAGCACCACAACAGGCAATAATTCACCCCTCCACTTT
length: 14; size: NA; V: TRBV19; J: TRBJ2-5; D: NA; CDR3: CASSPRESRETQYF; DNA: TGTGCCAGTAGTCCCAGGGAAAGTCGAGAGACCCAGTACTTC
length: 15; size: few; V: TRBV19; J: TRBJ2-3; D: NA; CDR3: CASKKTTGNTDTQYF; DNA: TGTGCCAGTAAGAAAACAACGGGTAACACAGATACGCAGTATTTT
length: 13; size: NA; V: TRBV11-2; J: TRBJ1-1; D: NA; CDR3: CASSSYRNTEAFF; DNA: TGTGCCAGCAGCTCATACAGGAACACTGAAGCTTTCTTT
length: 15; size: NA; V: TRBV4-2; J: TRBJ1-6; D: NA; CDR3: CASSQEVPENSPLHF; DNA: TGTGCCAGCAGCCAAGAGGTTCCTGAGAATTCACCCCTCCACTTT
length: 17; size: few; V: TRBV28; J: TRBJ1-5; D: TRBD1; CDR3: CASSLGGGQGAYQPQHF; DNA: TGTGCCAGCAGCCTCGGGGGAGGACAGGGGGCCTACCAGCCCCAGCATTTT
length: 15; size: few; V: TRBV5-1; J: TRBJ1-4; D: NA; CDR3: CASSPTGSTNEKLFF; DNA: TGCGCCAGCAGCCCTACAGGGAGCACTAATGAAAAACTGTTTTTT
length: 14; size: NA; V: TRBV28; J: TRBJ1-1; D: NA; CDR3: CASSPKRDIPEAFF; DNA: TGTGCCAGCAGCCCGAAAAGGGACATCCCTGAAGCTTTCTTT
length: 15; size: few; V: TRBV2; J: TRBJ2-1; D: TRBD2; CDR3: CASSVTSGGATEQFF; DNA: TGTGCCAGCAGTGTGACTAGCGGGGGGGCAACTGAGCAGTTCTTC
length: 13; size: NA; V: TRBV29-1; J: TRBJ2-7; D: TRBD1; CDR3: CSVWTGGGYEQYF; DNA: TGCAGCGTGTGGACAGGGGGAGGCTACGAGCAGTACTTC
length: 17; size: NA; V: TRBV7-2; J: TRBJ2-5; D: TRBD2; CDR3: CASSSRSSGGPGETQYF; DNA: TGTGCCAGCAGCTCCCGTTCTAGCGGGGGACCCGGGGAGACCCAGTACTTC
length: 14; size: few; V: TRBV27; J: TRBJ1-1; D: TRBD1; CDR3: CASSPNTGDTEAFF; DNA: TGTGCCAGCAGTCCGAATACAGGGGACACTGAAGCTTTCTTT
length: 13; size: few; V: TRBV6-6; J: TRBJ2-5; D: NA; CDR3: CASSARGGETQYF; DNA: TGTGCCAGCAGTGCAAGGGGGGGAGAGACCCAGTACTTC
length: 17; size: NA; V: TRBV28; J: TRBJ1-5; D: TRBD1; CDR3: CASSPRKGQASNQPQHF; DNA: TGTGCCAGCAGTCCGCGAAAGGGACAGGCTAGCAATCAGCCCCAGCATTTT
length: 15; size: NA; V: TRBV6-1; J: TRBJ1-5; D: NA; CDR3: CASSHQGGGNQPQHF; DNA: TGTGCCAGCAGTCATCAGGGAGGCGGCAATCAGCCCCAGCATTTT
length: 15; size: few; V: TRBV2; J: TRBJ2-1; D: NA; CDR3: CASSALTITVDEQFF; DNA: TGTGCCAGCAGTGCCCTTACGATCACGGTCGATGAGCAGTTCTTC
length: 16; size: NA; V: TRBV5-3; J: TRBJ2-1; D: NA; CDR3: CARSLGVGRRVNEQFF; DNA: TGTGCCAGAAGCTTGGGGGTAGGGAGGCGTGTCAATGAGCAGTTCTTC
length: 18; size: few; V: TRBV27; J: TRBJ1-1; D: TRBD1; CDR3: CASSLNPRDRRTPTEAFF; DNA: TGTGCCAGCAGTTTAAACCCCCGGGACAGACGGACTCCCACTGAAGCTTTCTTT
length: 19; size: NA; V: TRBV11-2; J: TRBJ2-7; D: TRBD2; CDR3: CASSLVPSGGPSSSYEQYF; DNA: TGTGCCAGCAGCTTAGTTCCTAGCGGGGGGCCGTCAAGCTCCTACGAGCAGTACTTC
length: 15; size: NA; V: TRBV10-1; J: TRBJ1-1; D: TRBD1; CDR3: CASSERTGGRTEAFF; DNA: TGCGCCAGCAGTGAGCGGACAGGGGGTCGGACTGAAGCTTTCTTT
length: 14; size: NA; V: TRBV6-1; J: TRBJ1-5; D: NA; CDR3: CASIWPGGNQPQHF; DNA: TGTGCCAGCATTTGGCCGGGGGGAAATCAGCCCCAGCATTTT
length: 15; size: few; V: TRBV9; J: TRBJ2-2; D: NA; CDR3: CASSVVGADTGELFF; DNA: TGTGCCAGCAGCGTAGTAGGGGCTGACACCGGGGAGCTGTTTTTT
length: 11; size: few; V: TRBV20-1; J: TRBJ2-5; D: NA; CDR3: CSAYREETQYF; DNA: TGCAGTGCTTACAGGGAAGAGACCCAGTACTTC
length: 14; size: few; V: TRBV2; J: TRBJ1-5; D: NA; CDR3: CASRARQGNQPQHF; DNA: TGTGCCAGCAGGGCCCGCCAAGGCAATCAGCCCCAGCATTTT
length: 14; size: NA; V: TRBV12-1; J: TRBJ2-1; D: NA; CDR3: CASSFVPSYNEQFF; DNA: TGTGCCAGCAGCTTTGTTCCGAGCTACAATGAGCAGTTCTTC
length: 14; size: few; V: TRBV19; J: TRBJ1-2; D: NA; CDR3: CASSPNLGGDGYTF; DNA: TGTGCCAGTAGTCCGAATTTAGGGGGGGATGGCTACACCTTC
length: 12; size: NA; V: TRBV29-1; J: TRBJ1-2; D: NA; CDR3: CSVAQGYYGYTF; DNA: TGCAGCGTCGCCCAGGGTTACTATGGCTACACCTTC
length: 15; size: few; V: TRBV7-3; J: TRBJ2-5; D: NA; CDR3: CASSLGGGTEETQYF; DNA: TGTGCCAGCAGCCTCGGGGGCGGGACAGAAGAGACCCAGTACTTC
length: 16; size: few; V: TRBV7-2; J: TRBJ2-1; D: TRBD2; CDR3: CASSLALAGMHNEQFF; DNA: TGTGCCAGCAGCTTAGCGCTAGCGGGAATGCACAATGAGCAGTTCTTC
length: 14; size: few; V: TRBV18; J: TRBJ2-7; D: NA; CDR3: CASSPRQESYEQYF; DNA: TGTGCCAGCTCCCCGAGACAGGAATCTTACGAGCAGTACTTC
length: 14; size: NA; V: TRBV30; J: TRBJ2-5; D: NA; CDR3: CAWSVTGSQETQYF; DNA: TGTGCCTGGAGTGTAACGGGGAGCCAAGAGACCCAGTACTTC
length: 14; size: few; V: TRBV2; J: TRBJ1-5; D: NA; CDR3: CASSEASSNGPQHF; DNA: TGTGCCAGCAGTGAAGCGTCGTCCAACGGGCCCCAGCATTTT
length: 15; size: few; V: TRBV19; J: TRBJ2-3; D: NA; CDR3: CASSIDAGSTDTQYF; DNA: TGTGCCAGTAGTATAGATGCGGGGTCCACAGATACGCAGTATTTT
length: 12; size: few; V: TRBV5-1; J: TRBJ2-7; D: NA; CDR3: CASSFRNHEQYF; DNA: TGCGCCAGCAGCTTCAGGAACCACGAGCAGTACTTC
length: 15; size: few; V: TRBV6-5; J: TRBJ1-4; D: NA; CDR3: CASSYGGWSNEKLFF; DNA: TGTGCCAGCAGTTACGGGGGGTGGAGTAATGAAAAACTGTTTTTT
length: 15; size: NA; V: TRBV5-4; J: TRBJ2-1; D: NA; CDR3: CASSKDGGVANEQFF; DNA: TGTGCCAGCAGCAAGGACGGCGGGGTGGCGAATGAGCAGTTCTTC
length: 16; size: NA; V: TRBV5-6; J: TRBJ1-3; D: NA; CDR3: CASSLSSRGSGNTIYF; DNA: TGTGCCAGCAGCTTGTCTAGCCGGGGGTCGGGAAACACCATATATTTT
length: 13; size: NA; V: TRBV30; J: TRBJ1-5; D: NA; CDR3: CAWSGGLNQPQHF; DNA: TGTGCCTGGAGTGGAGGGCTCAATCAGCCCCAGCATTTT